In this sample, the clone carrying this T cell receptor beta chain turned up many times. These data originate in a study of T cell repertoires in cytomegalovirus infection. In TCRdb, the reads were re-called with MiXCR into one record per CDR3 protein. The data contain 480,000 or so distinct CDR3 sequences, 11% of them singletons. The source of this sequence is a human donor in good health (CMV status not recorded). Some clones in this sample may be carry-over from other donors' samples. Material for sequencing was PBMCs.

This CDR3 reads CASCPGGNNYGYTF. The CDR3 region has the DNA TGTGCCAGCTGCCCCGGGGGAAATAACTATGGCTACACCTTC. The genes are TRBV27 and TRBJ1-2; D might be TRBD1 (5 bases). Germline-derived CDR1 and CDR2 are MNHEY and SMNVEV (reference sequence). The CDR3 is made up of 14 amino acids. V dropped 8 bases and J dropped 1 base, with 14 bases sitting between them.